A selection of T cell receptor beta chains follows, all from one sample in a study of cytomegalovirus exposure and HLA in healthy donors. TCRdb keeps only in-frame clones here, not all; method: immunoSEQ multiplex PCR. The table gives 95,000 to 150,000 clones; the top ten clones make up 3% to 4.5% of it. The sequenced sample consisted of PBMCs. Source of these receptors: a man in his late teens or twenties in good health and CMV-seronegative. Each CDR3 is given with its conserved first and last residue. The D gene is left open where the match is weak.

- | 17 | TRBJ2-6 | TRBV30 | CAWSVRTASQRANVLTF | TGTGCCTGGAGTGTACGGACAGCCAGTCAAAGGGCCAACGTCCTGACTTTC
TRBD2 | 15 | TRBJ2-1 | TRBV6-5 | CASSGLAGNYNEQFF | TGTGCCAGCAGTGGACTAGCGGGAAACTACAATGAGCAGTTCTTC
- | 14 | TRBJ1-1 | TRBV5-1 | CASSLRNMNTEAFF | TGCGCCAGCAGCTTGCGAAACATGAACACTGAAGCTTTCTTT
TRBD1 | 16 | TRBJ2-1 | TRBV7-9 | CASSNRTGGSYNEQFF | TGTGCCAGCAGCAACCGGACAGGGGGAAGTTACAATGAGCAGTTCTTC
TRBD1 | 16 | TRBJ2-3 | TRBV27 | CASSLRRQGRTDTQYF | TGTGCCAGCAGTCTCCGCCGACAGGGGAGGACAGATACGCAGTATTTT
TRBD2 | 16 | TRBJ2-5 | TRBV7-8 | CASSPGERDFQETQYF | TGTGCCAGCAGCCCCGGGGAGCGGGACTTCCAAGAGACCCAGTACTTC
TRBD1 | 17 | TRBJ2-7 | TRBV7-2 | CASSLGRGAGGRYEQYF | TGTGCCAGCAGCTTAGGCAGGGGGGCAGGGGGCCGTTACGAGCAGTACTTC
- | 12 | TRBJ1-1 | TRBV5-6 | CASSLGAGEAFF | TGTGCCAGCAGCTTGGGGGCAGGTGAAGCTTTCTTT
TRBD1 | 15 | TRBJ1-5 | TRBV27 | CASKQGAWGNQPQHF | TGTGCCAGCAAACAGGGGGCATGGGGTAATCAGCCCCAGCATTTT
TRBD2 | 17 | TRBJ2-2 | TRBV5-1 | CASSLSGRRSGTGELFF | TGCGCCAGCAGCCTTAGCGGGAGGCGCTCGGGAACCGGGGAGCTGTTTTTT
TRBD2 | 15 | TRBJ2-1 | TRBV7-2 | CASSTRTSQYNEQFF | TGTGCCAGCAGCACTCGGACTAGCCAGTACAATGAGCAGTTCTTC
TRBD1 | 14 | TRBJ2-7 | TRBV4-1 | CASSQVTGATEQYF | TGCGCCAGCAGCCAAGTGACAGGGGCCACCGAGCAGTACTTC
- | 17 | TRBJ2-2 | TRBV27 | CASSTPLAWWAGGELFF | TGTGCCAGCAGTACCCCCCTGGCGTGGTGGGCAGGCGGGGAGCTGTTTTTT
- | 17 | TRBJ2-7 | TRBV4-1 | CASSPTIGRSSSYEQYF | TGCGCCAGCAGCCCTACTATTGGGAGGTCTAGCTCCTACGAGCAGTACTTC
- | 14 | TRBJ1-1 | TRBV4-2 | CASSQDLRNTEAFF | TGTGCCAGCAGCCAAGATCTCAGGAACACTGAAGCTTTCTTT
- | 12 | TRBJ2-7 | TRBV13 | CASRGSTYEQYF | TGTGCCAGCAGAGGGAGCACCTACGAGCAGTACTTC
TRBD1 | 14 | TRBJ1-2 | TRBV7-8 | CASSPRQGNYGYTF | TGTGCCAGCAGCCCCAGACAGGGTAACTATGGCTACACCTTC
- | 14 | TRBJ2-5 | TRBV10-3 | CAISGVASQETQYF | TGTGCCATCAGTGGTGTGGCTAGCCAAGAGACCCAGTACTTC
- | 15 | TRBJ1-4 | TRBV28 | CASSLHRGRNEKLFF | TGTGCCAGCAGTTTACATCGGGGGAGGAATGAAAAACTGTTTTTT
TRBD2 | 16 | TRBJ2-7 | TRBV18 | CASSPWELAGPHEQYF | TGTGCCAGCTCCCCTTGGGAGCTAGCGGGTCCCCACGAGCAGTACTTC
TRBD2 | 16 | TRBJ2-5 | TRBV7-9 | CASSPRLAGEGETQYF | TGTGCCAGCAGCCCGCGACTAGCGGGAGAAGGAGAGACCCAGTACTTC
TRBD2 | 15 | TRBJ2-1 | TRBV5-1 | CASSLVASGVHEQFF | TGCGCCAGCAGCTTGGTGGCTAGCGGGGTCCATGAGCAGTTCTTC
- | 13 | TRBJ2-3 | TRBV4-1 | CASSQGPPGTQYF | TGCGCCAGCAGCCAAGGGCCGCCGGGTACGCAGTATTTT
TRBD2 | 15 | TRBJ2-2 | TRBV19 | CASNRLAGNTGELFF | TGTGCCAGTAATCGACTAGCGGGTAACACCGGGGAGCTGTTTTTT
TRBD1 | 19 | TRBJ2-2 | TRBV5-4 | CASSMGPVDRAANTGELFF | TGTGCCAGCAGCATGGGACCGGTGGACAGGGCCGCGAACACCGGGGAGCTGTTTTTT
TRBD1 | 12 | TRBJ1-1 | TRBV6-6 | CASGTGGTEAFF | TGTGCCAGCGGAACAGGGGGCACTGAAGCTTTCTTT
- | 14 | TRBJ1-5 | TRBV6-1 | CASSEAMSSGPQHF | TGTGCCAGCAGTGAAGCCATGTCTTCGGGGCCCCAGCATTTT
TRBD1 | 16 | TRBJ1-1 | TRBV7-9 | CASSLGDRTLNTEAFF | TGTGCCAGCAGCTTGGGGGACAGGACCTTGAACACTGAAGCTTTCTTT
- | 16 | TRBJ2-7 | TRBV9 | CASSVGGATGSYEQYF | TGTGCCAGCAGCGTTGGGGGGGCGACAGGTTCCTACGAGCAGTACTTC
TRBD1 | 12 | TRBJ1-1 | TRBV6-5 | CASKKTGTEAFF | TGTGCCAGCAAGAAGACAGGGACTGAAGCTTTCTTT
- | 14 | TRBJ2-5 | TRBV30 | CAWSTRTDLETQYF | TGTGCCTGGAGTACTCGGACAGACCTAGAGACCCAGTACTTC
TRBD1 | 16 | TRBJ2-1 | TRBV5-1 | CASSLPSGTGIDEQFF | TGCGCCAGCAGCTTGCCATCCGGGACAGGGATCGATGAGCAGTTCTTC
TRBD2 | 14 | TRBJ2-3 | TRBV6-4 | CASSVSGATDTQYF | TGTGCCAGCAGTGTGAGCGGGGCCACAGATACGCAGTATTTT
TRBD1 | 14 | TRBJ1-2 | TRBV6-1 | CASGTGEGGYGYTF | TGTGCCAGCGGGACAGGGGAGGGGGGGTATGGCTACACCTTC
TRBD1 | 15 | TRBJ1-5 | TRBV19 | CATLTGVHSNQPQHF | TGTGCCACCTTAACAGGGGTTCATAGCAATCAGCCCCAGCATTTT
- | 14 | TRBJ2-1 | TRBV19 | CASSKQGLGHEQFF | TGTGCCAGTAGTAAGCAGGGATTGGGGCATGAGCAGTTCTTC
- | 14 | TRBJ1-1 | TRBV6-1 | CASSSRQVNTEAFF | TGTGCCAGCAGTTCCCGACAGGTAAACACTGAAGCTTTCTTT
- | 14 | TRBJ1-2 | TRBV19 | CASSTTGTPNRYTF | TGTGCCAGTAGTACGACCGGGACACCAAATCGCTACACCTTC
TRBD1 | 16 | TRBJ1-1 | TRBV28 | CASSLFTGTGGIVVFF | TGTGCCAGCAGTTTATTTACCGGGACAGGGGGGATTGTCGTTTTCTTT
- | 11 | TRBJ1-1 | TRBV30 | CASRGGTEAFF | TGTGCCTCAAGGGGGGGCACTGAAGCTTTCTTT